These 19 T cell receptor beta chains were sequenced from one sample in a study of blood T cell repertoires in COVID-19. Here immunoSEQ multiplex PCR was the method, and the copy in TCRdb shows in-frame clones only, minus some. In the table there are 300,000 to 450,000 clones, almost 90% of which are singletons. Sequenced input: PBMCs or T cells enriched from blood (not recorded which). The receptors come from a woman between 25 and 40 years old who had been exposed to COVID-19.

As regards this clone: Germline and junction disagree at one end, which may indicate a read error. The gene calls are TRBV3-1 (or the pseudogene TRBV3-2) and TRBJ1-2; 7 bases map to TRBD1. CDR1 LGHDT and CDR2 YNNKEL come from the germline V gene (reference sequence). The CDR3 loop spans 15 amino acids. For the CDR3, the DNA is TGTGCCAGCACCCAAGCCGCCCGGCAGGGGGACGGCTACACCTTC. This sequence encodes CASTQAARQGDGYTF.

This chain joins TRBV28 and TRBJ2-5; D is perhaps TRBD1 (5 bases). Per germline, CDR1 MDHEN and CDR2 SYDVKM. V dropped 5 bases and J dropped 5 bases, with 12 bases sitting between them. There are 13 residues in the CDR3. The DNA for the CDR3 is TGTGCCAGCAGTACCAGGCCAGGGGAGACCCAGTACTTC. Translation gives CASSTRPGETQYF.

The genes are TRBV9 and TRBJ2-2; TRBD2 agrees at 8 bases. The CDR3 length is 13 residues. Losses at the gene ends were 3 bases for V and 10 bases for J; bases not matched to a gene: 5. Per germline, CDR1 SGDLS and CDR2 YYNGEE. CDR3 bases: TGTGCCAGCAGCGGGATGCGGGGGGAGGAGCTGTTTTTT. Residues: CASSGMRGEELFF.

The chain is built from TRBV12-3 or TRBV12-4 and TRBJ1-2, with TRBD1 matching 7 bases. CDR3 length equals 13 residues. The V and J ends lost 3 bases and 7 bases, in that order; junction bases with no gene match: 5. The DNA for the CDR3 is TGTGCCAGCAGTTTTGAGGGGGCGGGTGGCTACACCTTC. Translation gives CASSFEGAGGYTF.

The chain joins TRBV28 to TRBJ2-3; 12 bases are shared with TRBD2. CDR3 length equals 16 residues. The germline CDR1 and CDR2 sequences are MDHEN and SYDVKM. V gave up 5 bases and J gave up 4 bases; unmatched junction bases: 7. CDR3 loop: CASSPSLAGGADTQYF. DNA for the CDR3: TGTGCCAGCAGTCCATCTCTAGCGGGAGGGGCAGATACGCAGTATTTT.

The chain recombines TRBV19 with TRBJ2-3; 10 bases line up with TRBD2. This CDR3 comprises 14 residues. CDR1 is LNHDA, CDR2 SQIVND, per germline (reference sequence). Trimming cost V 7 bases and J 4 bases; bases outside gene matches: 5. CDR3 residues: CASTLAGASDTQYF. CDR3 sequence (DNA): TGTGCCAGTACCCTAGCGGGAGCTTCAGATACGCAGTATTTT.

The chain joins TRBV1 to TRBJ2-3; the DNA was not used to check the table's D call, TRBD2. TRBV1 is recorded as a pseudogene. CDR3 length: 19 amino acids. CDR3 DNA: TGCACCAGCAGCCAACCAAGACTAGCGGGAGGACATTTTACAGATACGCAGTATTTT. As protein: CTSSQPRLAGGHFTDTQYF.

The J gene is TRBJ1-1, the V gene TRBV5-5; TRBD1 might be the D (5 bases). Per the germline V gene, CDR1 is SGHKS and CDR2 is YYEKEE (reference sequence). V was pared by 4 bases and J by 4 bases, with 14 bases between. The CDR3 spans 14 residues. In DNA form, the CDR3 reads TGTGCCAGCAGCCAAGACAGATGGAGCACTGAAGCTTTCTTT. It specifies CASSQDRWSTEAFF.

The gene calls are TRBV9 and TRBJ1-1, with 8 positions matching TRBD1. The CDR3 has 16 residues. Looked up from germline, CDR1 is SGDLS and CDR2 is YYNGEE. Trimming at V came to 4 bases and at J to 8 bases, leaving 16 bases not matched to a gene. The CDR3, as DNA: TGTGCCAGCAGCCCCCGGGGGACAGGCCCAATTTCCGAAGCTTTCTTT. The encoded protein is CASSPRGTGPISEAFF. Full variable domain (missing parts from reference TRBV9 and TRBJ1-1): DSGVTQTPKHLITATGQRVTLRCSPRSGDLSVYWYQQSLDQGLQFLIQYYNGEERAKGNILERFSAQQFPDLHSELNLSSLELGDSALYFCASSPRGTGPISEAFFGQGTRLTVV.

The genes are TRBV28 and TRBJ1-2, with D tentatively TRBD1 (5 bases). V was clipped by 6 bases and J by 1 base, with 12 bases between them. CDR1 is MDHEN and CDR2 is SYDVKM in the germline V gene. There are 14 residues in the CDR3. CDR3 sequence (DNA): TGTGCCAGCAGAGGGCAGGGACTTAACTATGGCTACACCTTC. Translated: CASRGQGLNYGYTF.

This chain connects TRBV27 to TRBJ2-7; 10 nucleotides align to TRBD1. V shed 4 bases and J 2 bases; nucleotides not matched to a gene: 5. CDR1 is MNHEY, CDR2 SMNVEV, per germline (reference sequence). The CDR3 runs to 15 residues. This CDR3 is CASSSWTGGTYEQYF. CDR3 DNA: TGTGCCAGCAGTTCCTGGACAGGGGGAACCTACGAGCAGTACTTC.

The chain has TRBV7-2 and TRBJ1-5; TRBD1 matches 8 bases. V dropped 3 bases and J dropped 0; count of bases not matched to a gene: 7. Germline assignment: CDR1 SGHTA and CDR2 FQGNSA. The CDR3 contains 17 residues. CDR3 amino acids: CASSFPGQEDSNQPQHF. The CDR3 DNA sequence: TGTGCCAGCAGCTTTCCGGGACAGGAAGATAGCAATCAGCCCCAGCATTTT. The whole variable domain, filled in from reference TRBV7-2 and TRBJ1-5, reads GAGVSQSPSNKVTEKGKDVELRCDPISGHTALYWYRQSLGQGLEFLIYFQGNSAPDKSGLPSDRFSAERTGGSVSTLTIQRTQQEDSAVYLCASSFPGQEDSNQPQHFGDGTRLSIL.

About this clone: Within the sample, other DNA sequences also encode this same CDR3. The gene calls are TRBV24-1 and TRBJ1-1, with D possibly matching TRBD1 (5 bases). Trimming removed 4 bases at V and 1 base at J, with 6 bases between. The CDR3 spans 13 residues. CDR1 and CDR2 from the germline V gene are KGHDR and SFDVKD. CDR3 region: CATSDDRNTEAFF. As DNA, the CDR3 is TGTGCCACCAGTGACGACAGGAACACTGAAGCTTTCTTT.

The gene calls are TRBV5-1 and TRBJ2-1, with a tentative D call TRBD2 (5 bases). The germline V gene has CDR1 SGHRS and CDR2 YFSETQ. This CDR3 contains 15 residues. The germline V and J ends were trimmed by 0 bases and 7 bases, with 14 bases remaining between them. In nucleotides, the CDR3 is TGCGCCAGCAGCTTGGGTCCGAAGGGCGGGAATGAGCAGTTCTTC. Translating gives CASSLGPKGGNEQFF.

Here the CDR3 reads CASSATSGSLNEQYF. In DNA form, the CDR3 reads TGTGCCAGCAGCGCGACTAGCGGGAGCCTTAACGAGCAGTACTTC. The chain carries TRBV11-2 and TRBJ2-7; 12 nucleotides agree with TRBD2. Unmatched junction bases numbered 7, after V lost 5 bases and J lost 5 bases. The CDR3 is 15 amino acids. Germline lookup yields CDR1 SGHAT and CDR2 FQNNGV.

J is TRBJ2-1 and V is TRBV5-1, with TRBD2 as a possible D gene (5 bases). CDR1 SGHRS and CDR2 YFSETQ come from the germline V gene. CDR3 length: 15 amino acids. Deletions cut 4 bases from V and 4 bases from J, with 15 bases between. CDR3: CASSQGDRRYNEQFF. The CDR3 DNA sequence: TGCGCCAGCAGCCAAGGTGACCGGAGGTACAATGAGCAGTTCTTC. Complete variable domain (other parts from reference TRBV5-1 and TRBJ2-1): KAGVTQTPRYLIKTRGQQVTLSCSPISGHRSVSWYQQTPGQGLQFLFEYFSETQRNKGNFPGRFSGRQFSNSRSEMNVSTLELGDSALYLCASSQGDRRYNEQFFGPGTRLTVL.

V and J are TRBV7-9 and TRBJ1-1; the D gene is possibly TRBD1 (6 bases). From germline, CDR1 is SEHNR and CDR2 FQNEAQ (reference sequence). The CDR3 extends over 17 amino acids. V lost 5 bases, J lost 7 bases, and 26 bases lay in between. CDR3 DNA sequence: TGTGCCAGCAGCCCAAAGGGGGGGGGCTCCCCGGAGCTTGAAGCTTTCTTT. Amino acid sequence: CASSPKGGGSPELEAFF.

The chain has TRBV3-1 (or the pseudogene TRBV3-2) and TRBJ2-5, with 11 bases identical to TRBD1. CDR1 and CDR2 from the germline V gene are LGHDT and YNNKEL (reference sequence). The CDR3 is 14 amino acids. V shed 5 bases, J shed 4 bases, and the junction held 3 bases outside the gene matches. The CDR3 is CASSGTGGGETQYF. Here the CDR3 DNA reads TGTGCCAGCAGCGGGACAGGGGGAGGAGAGACCCAGTACTTC.

The V gene is TRBV19, the J gene TRBJ1-4, with D tentatively TRBD1 (5 bases). The germline CDR1 and CDR2 sequences are LNHDA and SQIVND (reference sequence). Trimming left V 4 bases short and J 7 bases short, with 19 bases between. The CDR3 sequence is 16 residues long. The CDR3 DNA reads as TGTGCCAGTAGTAGCGGCACAGGCTTCTCCCGTGAAAAACTGTTTTTT. Protein sequence: CASSSGTGFSREKLFF.